This TCR beta chain was sequenced for a study of blood T cell repertoires in COVID-19. The wider study: COVID-19 samples collected from the United States, Italy and Spain covered acute and convalescent phases.

Methods used by the authors: Cell counts per sample came from amplifying reference gene primers. The method was immunoSEQ multiplex PCR; TCRdb's version includes in-frame clones alone and lacks a portion of them. V and J calls and clone size are as listed in that table; D and trimming were resolved from the DNA. Among 62,000 or so clones, roughly 80% were seen once, and the ten largest hold 3.5% to 4%. The CDR3 has 16 amino acids. With 2 bases removed from V and 0 bases from J, the gap between germline ends came to 11 bases. CDR1 and CDR2 from the germline V gene are MNHNY and SVGAGI (reference sequence). Living in under 30 US areas, the participants were between about 18 and 100 years of age. Cohorts were assigned according to the clinical history that participants reported.

V usage is TRBV6-6 and J usage is TRBJ1-5; the D is unclear. This TCR came from a woman aged 40 to 50 with acute COVID-19. Sequenced: PBMCs or T cells enriched from blood (not recorded which). The CDR3 DNA reads TGTGCCAGCAGTTACGCGGCGGCTAATAGCAATCAGCCCCAGCATTTT. Translated: CASSYAAANSNQPQHF.